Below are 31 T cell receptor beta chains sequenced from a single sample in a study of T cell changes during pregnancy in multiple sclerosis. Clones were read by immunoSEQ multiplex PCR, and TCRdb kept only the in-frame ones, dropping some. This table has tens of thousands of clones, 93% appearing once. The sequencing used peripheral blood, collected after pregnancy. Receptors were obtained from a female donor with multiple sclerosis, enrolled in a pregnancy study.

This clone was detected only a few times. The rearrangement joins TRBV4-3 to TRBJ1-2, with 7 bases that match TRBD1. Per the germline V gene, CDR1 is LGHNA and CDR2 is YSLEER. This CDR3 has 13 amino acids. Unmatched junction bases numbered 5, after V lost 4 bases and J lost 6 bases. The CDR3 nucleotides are TGCGCCAGCAGCCCGAGACAGGGCGATGGCTACACCTTC. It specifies CASSPRQGDGYTF.

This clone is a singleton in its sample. The CDR3: CASSLRQGTQPQHF. CDR3 sequence (DNA): TGTGCCAGCAGCCTTCGACAGGGCACTCAGCCCCAGCATTTT. The chain couples TRBV5-6 to TRBJ1-5, with 7 bases lining up with TRBD1. The V and J ends lost 4 bases and 6 bases, in that order; junction bases with no gene match: 7. The CDR3 contains 14 residues. Germline CDR1 reads SGHDT; CDR2 reads YYEEEE.

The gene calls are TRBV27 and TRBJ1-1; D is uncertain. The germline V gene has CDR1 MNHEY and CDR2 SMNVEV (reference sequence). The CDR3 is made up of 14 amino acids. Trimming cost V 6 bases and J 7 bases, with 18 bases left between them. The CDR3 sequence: CASSRVGPGYEAFF. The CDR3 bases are TGTGCCAGCAGCCGGGTGGGTCCCGGGTATGAAGCTTTCTTT.

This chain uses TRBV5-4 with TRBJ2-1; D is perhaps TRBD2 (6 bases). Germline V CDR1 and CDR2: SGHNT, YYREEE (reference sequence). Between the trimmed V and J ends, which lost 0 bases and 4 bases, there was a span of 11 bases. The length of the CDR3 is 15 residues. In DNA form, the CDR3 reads TGTGCCAGCAGCTTGGCGGGAGTGAGGTACAATGAGCAGTTCTTC. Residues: CASSLAGVRYNEQFF.

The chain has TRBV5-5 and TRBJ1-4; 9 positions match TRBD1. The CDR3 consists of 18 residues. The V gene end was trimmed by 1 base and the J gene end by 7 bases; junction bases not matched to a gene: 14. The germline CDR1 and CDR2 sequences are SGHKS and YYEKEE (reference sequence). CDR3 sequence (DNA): TGTGCCAGCAGCTTGAGGGGACAGGGACGGTGGCGCGGTGAAAAACTGTTTTTT. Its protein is CASSLRGQGRWRGEKLFF.

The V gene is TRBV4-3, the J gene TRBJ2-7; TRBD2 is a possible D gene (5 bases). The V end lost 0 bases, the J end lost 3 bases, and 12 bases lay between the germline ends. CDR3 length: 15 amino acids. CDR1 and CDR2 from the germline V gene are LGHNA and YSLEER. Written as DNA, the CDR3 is TGCGCCAGCAGCCAAGATGATGGAGGTATCTACGAGCAGTACTTC. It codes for CASSQDDGGIYEQYF.

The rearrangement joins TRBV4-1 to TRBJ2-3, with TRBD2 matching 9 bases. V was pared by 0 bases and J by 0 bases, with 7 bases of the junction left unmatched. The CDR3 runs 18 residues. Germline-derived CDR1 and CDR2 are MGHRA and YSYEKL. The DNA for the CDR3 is TGCGCCAGCAGCCAAGAGTCCCTAGCGGGACTAAGCACAGATACGCAGTATTTT. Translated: CASSQESLAGLSTDTQYF.

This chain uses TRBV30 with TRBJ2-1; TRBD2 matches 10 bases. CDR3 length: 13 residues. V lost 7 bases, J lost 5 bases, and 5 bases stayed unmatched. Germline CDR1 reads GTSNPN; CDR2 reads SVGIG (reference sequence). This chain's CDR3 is CASTSGIDNEQFF. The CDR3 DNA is TGTGCCTCCACTAGCGGGATCGACAATGAGCAGTTCTTC.

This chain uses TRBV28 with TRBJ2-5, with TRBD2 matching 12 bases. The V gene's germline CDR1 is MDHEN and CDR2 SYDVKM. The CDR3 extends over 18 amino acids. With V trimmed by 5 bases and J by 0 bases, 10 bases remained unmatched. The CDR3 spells CASSGLAGRAPHQETQYF. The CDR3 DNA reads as TGTGCCAGCAGTGGACTAGCGGGAAGGGCCCCTCACCAAGAGACCCAGTACTTC. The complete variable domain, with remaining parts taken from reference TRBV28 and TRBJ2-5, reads DVKVTQSSRYLVKRTGEKVFLECVQDMDHENMFWYRQDPGLGLRLIYFSYDVKMKEKGDIPEGYSVSREKKERFSLILESASTNQTSMYLCASSGLAGRAPHQETQYFGPGTRLLVL.

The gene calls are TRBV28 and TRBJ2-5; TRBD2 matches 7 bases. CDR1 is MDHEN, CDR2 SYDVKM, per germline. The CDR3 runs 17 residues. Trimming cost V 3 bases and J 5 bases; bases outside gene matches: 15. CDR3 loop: CASSFARMGGVGETQYF. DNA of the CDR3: TGTGCCAGCAGTTTTGCCCGCATGGGGGGGGTGGGGGAGACCCAGTACTTC.

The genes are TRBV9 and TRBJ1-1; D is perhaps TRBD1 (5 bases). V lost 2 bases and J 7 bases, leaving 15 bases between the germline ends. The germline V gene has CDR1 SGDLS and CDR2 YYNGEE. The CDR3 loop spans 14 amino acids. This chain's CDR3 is CASSVGTEGGEAFF. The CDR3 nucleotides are TGTGCCAGCAGCGTGGGGACTGAGGGTGGTGAAGCTTTCTTT.

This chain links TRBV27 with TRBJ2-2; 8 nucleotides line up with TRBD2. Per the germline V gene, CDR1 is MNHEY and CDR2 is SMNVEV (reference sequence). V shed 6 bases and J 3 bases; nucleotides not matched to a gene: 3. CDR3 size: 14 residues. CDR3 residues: CASRAGGYTGELFF. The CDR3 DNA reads TGTGCCAGCAGGGCGGGAGGATACACCGGGGAGCTGTTTTTT.

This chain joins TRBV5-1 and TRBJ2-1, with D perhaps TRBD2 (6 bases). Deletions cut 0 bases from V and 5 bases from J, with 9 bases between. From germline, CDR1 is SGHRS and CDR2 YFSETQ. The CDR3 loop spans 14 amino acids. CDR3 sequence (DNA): TGCGCCAGCAGCTTGGCCAGGACTAACAATGAGCAGTTCTTC. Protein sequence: CASSLARTNNEQFF. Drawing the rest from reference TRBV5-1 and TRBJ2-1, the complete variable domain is KAGVTQTPRYLIKTRGQQVTLSCSPISGHRSVSWYQQTPGQGLQFLFEYFSETQRNKGNFPGRFSGRQFSNSRSEMNVSTLELGDSALYLCASSLARTNNEQFFGPGTRLTVL.

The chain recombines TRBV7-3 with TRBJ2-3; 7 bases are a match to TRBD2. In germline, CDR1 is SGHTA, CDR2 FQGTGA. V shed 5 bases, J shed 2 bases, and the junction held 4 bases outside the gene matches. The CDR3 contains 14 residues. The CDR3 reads CASSPGTNTDTQYF. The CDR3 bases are TGTGCCAGCAGCCCCGGGACTAACACAGATACGCAGTATTTT.

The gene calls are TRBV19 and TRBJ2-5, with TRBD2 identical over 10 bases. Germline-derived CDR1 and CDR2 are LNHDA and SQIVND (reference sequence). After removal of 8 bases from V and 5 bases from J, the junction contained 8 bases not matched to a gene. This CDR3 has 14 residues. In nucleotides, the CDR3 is TGTGCCAGTGCCGGGACTAGCGAGTGGGAGACCCAGTACTTC. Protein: CASAGTSEWETQYF.

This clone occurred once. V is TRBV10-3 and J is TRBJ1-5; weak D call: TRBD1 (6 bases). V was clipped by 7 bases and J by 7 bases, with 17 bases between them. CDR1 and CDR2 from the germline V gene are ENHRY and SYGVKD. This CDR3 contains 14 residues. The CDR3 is CAINNGGARQPQHF. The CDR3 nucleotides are TGTGCCATCAACAACGGGGGGGCTAGACAGCCCCAGCATTTT.

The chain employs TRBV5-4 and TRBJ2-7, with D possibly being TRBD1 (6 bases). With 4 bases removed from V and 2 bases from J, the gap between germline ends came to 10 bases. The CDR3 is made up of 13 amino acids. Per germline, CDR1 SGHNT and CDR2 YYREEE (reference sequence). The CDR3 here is CASSPRDTYEQYF. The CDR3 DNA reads TGTGCCAGCAGCCCCCGGGACACCTACGAGCAGTACTTC.

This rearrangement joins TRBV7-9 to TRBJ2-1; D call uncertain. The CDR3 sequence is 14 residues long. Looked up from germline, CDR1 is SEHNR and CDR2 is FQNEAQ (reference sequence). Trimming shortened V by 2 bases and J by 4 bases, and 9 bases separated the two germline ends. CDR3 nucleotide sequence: TGTGCCAGCAGCTTATTAGCAGTATACAATGAGCAGTTCTTC. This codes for CASSLLAVYNEQFF.

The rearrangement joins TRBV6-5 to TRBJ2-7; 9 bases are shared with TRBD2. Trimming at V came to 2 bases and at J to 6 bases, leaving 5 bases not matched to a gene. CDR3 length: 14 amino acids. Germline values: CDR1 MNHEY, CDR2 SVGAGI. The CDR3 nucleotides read TGTGCCAGCAGTTACGGCGGGAGGGCGGTCGAGCAGTACTTC. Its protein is CASSYGGRAVEQYF.

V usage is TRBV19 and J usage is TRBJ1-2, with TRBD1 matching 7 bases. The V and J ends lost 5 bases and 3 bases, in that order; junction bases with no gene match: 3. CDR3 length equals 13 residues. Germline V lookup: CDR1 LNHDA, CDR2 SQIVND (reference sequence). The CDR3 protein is CASSPDRDYGYTF. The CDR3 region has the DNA TGTGCCAGTAGTCCCGACAGGGACTATGGCTACACCTTC. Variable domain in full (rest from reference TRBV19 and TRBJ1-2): DGGITQSPKYLFRKEGQNVTLSCEQNLNHDAMYWYRQDPGQGLRLIYYSQIVNDFQKGDIAEGYSVSREKKESFPLTVTSAQKNPTAFYLCASSPDRDYGYTFGSGTRLTVV.

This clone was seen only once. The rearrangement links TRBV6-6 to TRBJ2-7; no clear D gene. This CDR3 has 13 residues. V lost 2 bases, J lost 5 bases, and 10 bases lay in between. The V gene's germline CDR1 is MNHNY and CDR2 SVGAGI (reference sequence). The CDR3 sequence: CASSYGQANEQYF. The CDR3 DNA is TGTGCCAGCAGTTACGGTCAGGCCAACGAGCAGTACTTC.

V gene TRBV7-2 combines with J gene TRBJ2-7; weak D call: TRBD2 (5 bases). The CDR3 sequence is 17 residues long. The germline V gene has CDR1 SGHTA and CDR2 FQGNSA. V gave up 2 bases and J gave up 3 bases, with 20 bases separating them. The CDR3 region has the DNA TGTGCCAGCAGCTTATCTCTCCTCGAGGGCAGGCGCTACGAGCAGTACTTC. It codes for CASSLSLLEGRRYEQYF.

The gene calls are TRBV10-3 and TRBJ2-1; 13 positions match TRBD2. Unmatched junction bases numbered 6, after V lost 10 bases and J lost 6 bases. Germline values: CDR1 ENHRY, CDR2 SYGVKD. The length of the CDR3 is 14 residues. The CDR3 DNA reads TGTGCCACCGGACTAGCGGGAGTAGTCAATGAGCAGTTCTTC. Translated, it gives CATGLAGVVNEQFF.

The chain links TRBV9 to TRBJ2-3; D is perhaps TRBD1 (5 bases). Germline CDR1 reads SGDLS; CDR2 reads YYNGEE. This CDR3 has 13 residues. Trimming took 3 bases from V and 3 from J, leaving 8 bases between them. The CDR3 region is CASSAAGTDTQYF. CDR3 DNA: TGTGCCAGCAGCGCAGCAGGGACAGATACGCAGTATTTT.

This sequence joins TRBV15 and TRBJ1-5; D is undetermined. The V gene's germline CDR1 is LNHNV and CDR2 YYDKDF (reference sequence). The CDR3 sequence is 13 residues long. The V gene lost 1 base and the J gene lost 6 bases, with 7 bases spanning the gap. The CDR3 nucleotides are TGTGCCACCAGCAGAGCCCCCAGTCAGCCCCAGCATTTT. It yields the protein CATSRAPSQPQHF.

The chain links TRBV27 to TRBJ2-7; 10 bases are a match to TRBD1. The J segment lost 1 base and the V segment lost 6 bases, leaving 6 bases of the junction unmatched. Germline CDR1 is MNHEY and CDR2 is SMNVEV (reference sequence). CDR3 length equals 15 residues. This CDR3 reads CASRRGQGDSYEQYF. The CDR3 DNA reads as TGTGCCAGCAGGCGCGGACAGGGGGATTCCTACGAGCAGTACTTC.

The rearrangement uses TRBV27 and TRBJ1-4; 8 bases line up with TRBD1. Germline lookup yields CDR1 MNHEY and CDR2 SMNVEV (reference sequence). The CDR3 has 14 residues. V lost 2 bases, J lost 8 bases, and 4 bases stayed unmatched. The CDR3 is CASSLQGAGEKLFF. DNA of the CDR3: TGTGCCAGCAGTTTACAGGGGGCAGGAGAAAAACTGTTTTTT.

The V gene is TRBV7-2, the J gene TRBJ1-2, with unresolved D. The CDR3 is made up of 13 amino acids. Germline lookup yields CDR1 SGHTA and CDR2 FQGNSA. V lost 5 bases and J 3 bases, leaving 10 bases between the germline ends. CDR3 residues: CASSASTDYGYTF. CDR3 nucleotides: TGTGCCAGCAGCGCCTCAACAGACTATGGCTACACCTTC.

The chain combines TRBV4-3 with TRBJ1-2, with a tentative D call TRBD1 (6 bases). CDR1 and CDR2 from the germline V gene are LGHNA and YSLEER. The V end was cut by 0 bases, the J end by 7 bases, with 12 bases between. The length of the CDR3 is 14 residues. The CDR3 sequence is CASSQEQGWAGYTF. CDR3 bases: TGCGCCAGCAGCCAAGAACAGGGATGGGCTGGCTACACCTTC.

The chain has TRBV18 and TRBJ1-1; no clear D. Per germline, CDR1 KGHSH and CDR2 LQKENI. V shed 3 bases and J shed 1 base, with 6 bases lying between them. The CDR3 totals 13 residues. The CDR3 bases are TGTGCCAGCTCACCGGCAGGGAACACTGAAGCTTTCTTT. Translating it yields CASSPAGNTEAFF.

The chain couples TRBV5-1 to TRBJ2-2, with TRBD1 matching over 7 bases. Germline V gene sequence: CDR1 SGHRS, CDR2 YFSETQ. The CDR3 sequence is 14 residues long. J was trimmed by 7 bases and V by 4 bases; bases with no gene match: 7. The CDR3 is CASSADRANGELFF. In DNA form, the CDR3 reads TGCGCCAGCAGCGCTGACAGGGCGAACGGGGAGCTGTTTTTT.